This paragraph covers one T cell receptor (beta chain) sequence. Authors' methods: Counts of nucleated cells, estimated from reference gene primer amplification, were obtained. Produced via immunoSEQ multiplex PCR; TCRdb's table is partial and in-frame only. That table supplies the V and J calls and clone size; D and trimming were determined from the DNA. The data show some 96,000 clones, with over 65% seen just once and 10% to 15% held by the top ten. J gave up 6 bases and V 4 bases, and 19 bases lay outside the gene matches. CDR1 and CDR2 from the germline V gene are LNHDA and SQIVND (reference sequence). This CDR3 has 18 amino acids. This specimen belongs to a study of blood T cell repertoires in COVID-19. The overall study: The samples span acute and convalescent COVID-19 from the United States, Italy and Spain. T cells, B-cell-depleted T cells, or PBMCs supplied cDNA or gDNA.

This chain uses TRBV19 with TRBJ2-3, with 7 positions matching TRBD2. The receptor was derived from a human donor in a cohort sampled during active COVID-19. The sample was peripheral blood. CDR3 nucleotides: TGTGCCAGTAGTAACCCGCCTTCTTGGCGGGAGAAGGCGGATACGCAGTATTTT. Translation: CASSNPPSWREKADTQYF.